The rows below give T cell receptor beta chains drawn from one sample of a study of blood T cell repertoires in COVID-19. Using immunoSEQ multiplex PCR, the repertoire was profiled, and TCRdb retains in-frame clones only, with some absent. The sample holds approximately 190,000 clones, 87% seen once. The sample taken for sequencing was peripheral blood. These receptors all stem from a man in his fifties or sixties with active or convalescent COVID-19. Both conserved end residues are trimmed from each CDR3. Expanded clones get a size class; other rows say once, few or many, or leave the size out.

>TRBV6-5|NA|TRBJ1-2
ASSPRGYYGYT
>TRBV5-1|NA|TRBJ2-2
ASSRTGSGTGELF
>TRBV19|NA|TRBJ2-7
ASSIDLGGEQY
>TRBV5-1|NA|TRBJ2-7
ASSLWERGGNEQY
>TRBV3-1/TRBV3-2|once|TRBJ2-5
ASSPTSGQETQY
>TRBV5-1|NA|TRBJ1-2
ASSSTGGDYGYT
>TRBV19|NA|TRBJ2-2
ASSPSGAGELF
>TRBV10-3|NA|TRBJ2-7
AISEFRVESEQY
>TRBV9|NA|TRBJ1-3
ASSVGSQDSGNTIY
>TRBV27|NA|TRBJ2-7
ASSSAGGPPYEQY
>TRBV5-4|NA|TRBJ2-7
ASSLSASGGVTNQY
>TRBV7-9|NA|TRBJ1-3
ASSPPSGAGNTIY
>TRBV10-3|NA|TRBJ1-4
APPPGGDEKLF
>TRBV19|NA|TRBJ2-7
ASSLDRGYEQY
>TRBV12-5|once|TRBJ2-7
ASGNRVYEQY
>TRBV11-2|NA|TRBJ2-2
ASSLAGGGELF
>TRBV7-2|NA|TRBJ1-3
ASSPSGYSGNTIY
>TRBV6-2/TRBV6-3|once|TRBJ2-3
ASSLAGVPDTQY
>TRBV11-2|NA|TRBJ2-7
ASSLQPSGGMSSYEQY
>TRBV3-1/TRBV3-2|NA|TRBJ1-2
ASSQGGGYT
>TRBV5-1|NA|TRBJ2-7
ASSSPPLGGGFSYEQY
>TRBV19|NA|TRBJ1-2
ASSTQGDYGYT
>TRBV6-6|NA|TRBJ2-3
ASRSLAGGPTDTQY
>TRBV10-3|NA|TRBJ2-7
ATQRGTYEQY
>TRBV27|NA|TRBJ1-2
ASSLYSGGGGYT
>TRBV12-3/TRBV12-4|NA|TRBJ2-5
ASAQQETQY
>TRBV10-3|NA|TRBJ2-1
AISVTGTSGASYNEQF
>TRBV3-1/TRBV3-2|NA|TRBJ2-3
ASSQGPLGDTQY